The next 10 T cell receptor beta chains were all read from a single sample in a study of cytomegalovirus exposure and HLA in healthy donors. PCR employed 60 Vbeta and 13 Jbeta primers. Produced via immunoSEQ multiplex PCR; TCRdb's table is partial and in-frame only. The sample contains approximately 100,000 clones, roughly 71% of which appear only once. Sequenced: PBMCs. These receptors were taken from a man aged 35 to 55 in good health and CMV-seropositive.

The gene calls are TRBV27 and TRBJ2-1; 10 bases are shared with TRBD2. Germline values: CDR1 MNHEY, CDR2 SMNVEV (reference sequence). V gave up 2 bases and J gave up 7 bases; unmatched junction bases: 11. The CDR3 runs 17 residues. CDR3 residues: CASSLGSVAGGQNEQFF. DNA of the CDR3: TGTGCCAGCAGTTTAGGATCAGTAGCGGGAGGTCAAAATGAGCAGTTCTTC.

V is TRBV19 and J is TRBJ2-2; 7 bases fit TRBD2. CDR3 length: 16 amino acids. From germline, CDR1 is LNHDA and CDR2 SQIVND (reference sequence). The junction had 11 bases not matched to a gene; V was cut back by 3 bases and J by 7 bases. The CDR3 DNA reads TGTGCCAGTAGTATTGGGGGGAGGGCCTTGAGCGGGGAGCTGTTTTTT. Translating it yields CASSIGGRALSGELFF. Using reference TRBV19 and TRBJ2-2 for the parts outside the CDR3, the full variable domain is DGGITQSPKYLFRKEGQNVTLSCEQNLNHDAMYWYRQDPGQGLRLIYYSQIVNDFQKGDIAEGYSVSREKKESFPLTVTSAQKNPTAFYLCASSIGGRALSGELFFGEGSRLTVL.

The genes are TRBV2 and TRBJ2-1; 8 positions match TRBD2. The CDR3 is made up of 15 amino acids. V shed 1 base, J shed 5 bases, and the junction held 4 bases outside the gene matches. Germline assignment: CDR1 SNHLY and CDR2 FYNNEI. The CDR3 DNA is TGTGCCAGCAGTGAAGAGGGCGGGAGGAACAATGAGCAGTTCTTC. It is translated as CASSEEGGRNNEQFF.

The chain couples TRBV6-5 to TRBJ2-5; 12 bases fit TRBD2. Germline lookup yields CDR1 MNHEY and CDR2 SVGAGI. This CDR3 has 15 amino acids. The ends lost 8 bases at V and 2 bases at J; junction bases unmatched: 6. CDR3 in amino acids: CASGGLAGQQETQYF. Written as DNA, the CDR3 is TGTGCCAGCGGCGGACTAGCGGGGCAACAAGAGACCCAGTACTTC.

V is TRBV5-8 and J is TRBJ2-7; 9 bases are shared with TRBD1. The J segment lost 4 bases and the V segment lost 3 bases, leaving 2 bases of the junction unmatched. The CDR3 runs 13 residues. Germline V gives CDR1 SGHTS, CDR2 YDEGEE. Here the CDR3 DNA reads TGTGCCAGCAGCTGGACAGGGGTTTACGAGCAGTACGTC. Residues: CASSWTGVYEQYV.

This clone was seen only a few times. The sample holds other DNA sequences that translate to the same CDR3. The chain joins TRBV7-8 to TRBJ1-5, with TRBD1 as a possible D gene (5 bases). CDR3 length: 15 amino acids. Trimming removed 1 base from V and 2 bases from J, with 9 bases in between. CDR1 SGHVS and CDR2 FQNEAQ come from the germline V gene. CDR3 residues: CASSLVGGGNQPQHF. The CDR3 nucleotides read TGTGCCAGCAGCTTAGTGGGGGGAGGCAATCAGCCCCAGCATTTT.

The V and J genes are TRBV19 and TRBJ1-2; 8 bases align to TRBD1. CDR1 is LNHDA, CDR2 SQIVND, per germline (reference sequence). This CDR3 is 13 amino acids long. After removal of 6 bases from V and 7 bases from J, the junction contained 7 bases not matched to a gene. The CDR3: CASRGQVVSGYTF. In nucleotides, the CDR3 is TGTGCCAGTAGGGGACAGGTGGTCTCTGGCTACACCTTC.

The gene calls are TRBV19 and TRBJ2-5; maybe TRBD1 (6 bases). The germline V and J ends were trimmed by 6 bases and 2 bases, with 10 bases remaining between them. Germline CDR1 LNHDA, CDR2 SQIVND (reference sequence). The CDR3 sequence is 13 residues long. The CDR3 protein is CASRNTGQETQYF. CDR3 coding DNA: TGTGCCAGTAGAAATACAGGGCAAGAGACCCAGTACTTC.

This clone turned up a few times. This CDR3 is CASSYTGAGGYGYTF. CDR3 DNA sequence: TGTGCCAGCAGTTATACAGGGGCTGGCGGCTATGGCTACACCTTC. V usage is TRBV6-5 and J usage is TRBJ1-2; the match to TRBD1 covers 7 bases. The CDR3 consists of 15 residues. J was trimmed by 4 bases and V by 3 bases; bases with no gene match: 8. Germline values: CDR1 MNHEY, CDR2 SVGAGI.

This clone has more than one count but fewer than ten. This chain links TRBV5-1 with TRBJ2-3; unclear D gene. Looked up from germline, CDR1 is SGHRS and CDR2 is YFSETQ. The length of the CDR3 is 14 residues. V shed 3 bases and J shed 0 bases, with 8 bases lying between them. The CDR3 region is CASSSTSSTDTQYF. CDR3 DNA: TGCGCCAGCAGCTCGACATCTAGCACAGATACGCAGTATTTT. Using reference TRBV5-1 and TRBJ2-3 for the parts outside the CDR3, the full variable domain is KAGVTQTPRYLIKTRGQQVTLSCSPISGHRSVSWYQQTPGQGLQFLFEYFSETQRNKGNFPGRFSGRQFSNSRSEMNVSTLELGDSALYLCASSSTSSTDTQYFGPGTRLTVL.